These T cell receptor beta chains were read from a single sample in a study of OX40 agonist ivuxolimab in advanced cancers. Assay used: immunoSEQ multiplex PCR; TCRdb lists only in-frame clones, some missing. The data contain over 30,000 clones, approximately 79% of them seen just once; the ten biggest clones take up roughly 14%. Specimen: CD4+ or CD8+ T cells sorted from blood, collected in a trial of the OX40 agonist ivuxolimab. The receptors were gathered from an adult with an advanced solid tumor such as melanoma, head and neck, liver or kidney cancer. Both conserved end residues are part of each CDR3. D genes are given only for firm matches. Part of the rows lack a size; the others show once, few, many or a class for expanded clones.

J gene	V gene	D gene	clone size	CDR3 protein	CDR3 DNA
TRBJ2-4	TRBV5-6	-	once	CASSLERKNIQYF	TGTGCCAGCAGCTTGGAGAGGAAAAACATTCAGTACTTC
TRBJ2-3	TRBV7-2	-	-	CASSSLGVLEYF	TGTGCCAGCAGCTCCCTGGGGGTTTTGGAGTATTTT
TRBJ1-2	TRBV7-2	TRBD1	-	CASSTRQGIMGGYTF	TGTGCCAGCAGCACCCGACAGGGCATCATGGGGGGCTACACCTTC
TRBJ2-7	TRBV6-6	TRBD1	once	CASSAAGTGEYEQYF	TGTGCCAGCAGTGCGGCCGGGACAGGGGAATACGAGCAGTACTTC
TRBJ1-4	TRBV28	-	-	CASSRESGKGEKLFF	TGTGCCAGCAGTCGTGAGTCAGGGAAGGGTGAAAAACTGTTTTTT
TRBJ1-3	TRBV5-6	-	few	CASSYRGPTSGNTIYF	TGTGCCAGCAGCTACCGGGGACCGACGTCTGGAAACACCATATATTTT
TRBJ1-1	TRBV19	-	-	CASTHLGVGNAEAFF	TGTGCCAGTACCCACCTAGGGGTGGGGAACGCTGAAGCTTTCTTT
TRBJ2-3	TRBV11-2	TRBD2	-	CASSLRTSRTDTQYF	TGTGCCAGCAGCCTGAGGACTAGCCGCACAGATACGCAGTATTTT
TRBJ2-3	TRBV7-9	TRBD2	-	CASSLSGKTSADTQYF	TGTGCCAGCAGCTTGTCGGGGAAGACTAGCGCAGATACGCAGTATTTT
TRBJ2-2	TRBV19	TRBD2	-	CASRTGSGLAVPGELFF	TGTGCCAGTAGGACGGGGTCGGGACTAGCGGTCCCCGGGGAGCTGTTTTTT
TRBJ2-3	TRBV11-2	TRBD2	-	CASSRSGGGSTDTQYF	TGTGCCAGCAGCAGAAGCGGGGGCGGTAGCACAGATACGCAGTATTTT
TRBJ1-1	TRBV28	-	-	CASSLPNVFVTEAFF	TGTGCCAGCAGTTTACCGAACGTGTTTGTGACTGAAGCTTTCTTT
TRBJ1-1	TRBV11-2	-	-	CASSHWLEAFF	TGTGCCAGCAGCCACTGGTTAGAAGCTTTCTTT
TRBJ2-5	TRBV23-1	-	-	CASTPTQETQYF	TGCGCCAGCACTCCTACTCAAGAGACCCAGTACTTC
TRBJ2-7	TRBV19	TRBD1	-	CASSIARGQGDSYEQYF	TGTGCCAGTAGTATAGCCAGGGGACAGGGCGACTCCTACGAGCAGTACTTC
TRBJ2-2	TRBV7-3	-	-	CASSPFRMGPWDTGELFF	TGTGCCAGCAGCCCCTTCCGGATGGGGCCGTGGGATACCGGGGAGCTGTTTTTT
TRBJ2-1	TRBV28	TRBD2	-	CASSLGLAGKISYNEQFF	TGTGCCAGCAGTCTTGGACTAGCGGGAAAAATATCCTACAATGAGCAGTTCTTC
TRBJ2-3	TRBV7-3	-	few	CASSLDRRTQYF	TGTGCCAGCAGCTTGGACAGACGCACGCAGTATTTT
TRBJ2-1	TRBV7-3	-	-	CASSFGERRGYNEQFF	TGTGCCAGCAGCTTCGGTGAGCGGAGGGGCTACAATGAGCAGTTCTTC
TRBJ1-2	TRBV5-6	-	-	CASRRRLMGHHTF	TGTGCCAGCAGGCGGCGGCTCATGGGTCACCACACCTTC
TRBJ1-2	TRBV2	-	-	CASRAPAGTWGYTF	TGTGCCAGCAGGGCTCCAGCGGGGACATGGGGCTACACCTTC
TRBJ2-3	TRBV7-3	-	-	CASSLGRPSTDTQYF	TGTGCCAGCAGCTTAGGCAGGCCTAGCACAGATACGCAGTATTTT
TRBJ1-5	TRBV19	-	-	CASSHSNRQRSNQPQHF	TGTGCCAGTAGCCACTCCAACCGGCAGCGCAGCAATCAGCCCCAGCATTTT
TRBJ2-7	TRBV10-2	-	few	CASRGVTPGKGYEQYF	TGCGCCAGCAGGGGGGTCACCCCGGGAAAGGGCTACGAGCAGTACTTC
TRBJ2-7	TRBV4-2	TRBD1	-	CASSQGQGSYKGYEQYF	TGTGCCAGCAGCCAAGGACAGGGTTCCTACAAAGGCTACGAGCAGTACTTC
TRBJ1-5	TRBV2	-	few	CASSLDGNSNQPQHF	TGTGCCAGCAGCCTGGACGGAAATAGCAATCAGCCCCAGCATTTT
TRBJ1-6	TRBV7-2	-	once	CASSLVNRGSSPLHF	TGTGCCAGCAGCTTAGTAAACAGAGGAAGCTCACCCCTCCACTTT
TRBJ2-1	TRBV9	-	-	CASSVVASRNEQFF	TGTGCCAGCAGCGTAGTGGCCAGCCGCAATGAGCAGTTCTTC
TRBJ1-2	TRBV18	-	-	CASSLLQEAGDGYTF	TGTGCCAGCTCACTACTACAAGAAGCAGGGGACGGCTACACCTTC
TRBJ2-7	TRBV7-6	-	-	CASSLLQAYEQYF	TGTGCCAGCAGCTTATTACAGGCCTACGAGCAGTACTTC
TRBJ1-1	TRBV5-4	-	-	CASSSRTRAFF	TGTGCCAGCAGCTCCAGGACTAGAGCTTTCTTT
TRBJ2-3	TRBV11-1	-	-	CASSLGGSLDTQYF	TGTGCCAGCAGCTTAGGTGGGAGTCTAGATACGCAGTATTTT
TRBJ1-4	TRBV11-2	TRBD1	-	CASSSGQADKLFF	TGTGCCAGCAGCTCCGGACAGGCTGATAAACTGTTTTTT
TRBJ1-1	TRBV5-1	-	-	CASSLVGGTGTEAFF	TGCGCCAGCAGCTTGGTCGGGGGGACCGGCACTGAAGCTTTCTTT
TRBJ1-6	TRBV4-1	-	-	CASSQEGGGRSNNSPLHF	TGCGCCAGCAGCCAAGAGGGAGGGGGACGATCCAATAATTCACCCCTCCACTTT
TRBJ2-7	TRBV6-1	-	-	CASMWTAYEQYF	TGTGCCAGCATGTGGACAGCCTACGAGCAGTACTTC
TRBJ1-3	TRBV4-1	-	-	CASSQASGFSGNTIYF	TGCGCCAGCAGCCAAGCGTCAGGATTCTCTGGAAACACCATATATTTT
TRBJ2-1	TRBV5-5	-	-	CASSFSPLTGPYNEQFF	TGTGCCAGCAGCTTTAGCCCCCTAACAGGGCCCTACAATGAGCAGTTCTTC
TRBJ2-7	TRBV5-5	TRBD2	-	CASRTGGGTLPYEQYF	TGTGCCAGCCGGACCGGGGGGGGAACCCTACCCTACGAGCAGTACTTC